These 29 T cell receptor beta chains share one sample of origin, sequenced in a study of blood T cell repertoires in COVID-19 (TCRdb year 2020). Receptors were amplified or captured by the immunoSEQ multiplex PCR assay. TCRdb mirrors the immuneACCESS table, restricted to in-frame sequences. Some clones are absent from its copies; in checked studies, under half trace to an unresolved V gene, and the reason for the others is unknown. This sample lists 85,000 to 90,000 clones; less than 90% were detected once. The ten largest clones capture 1.2% of the sample. Sequencing was carried out using peripheral blood. The receptors derive from an older man with active or convalescent COVID-19.

CDR3 in amino acids: CASSQRGSMGLAGSYNEQFF. The CDR3 nucleotides are TGCGCCAGCAGCCAACGGGGCAGTATGGGACTAGCGGGCTCTTACAATGAGCAGTTCTTC. J is TRBJ2-1 and V is TRBV4-1, with TRBD2 matching over 12 bases. Looked up from germline, CDR1 is MGHRA and CDR2 is YSYEKL. Germline trimming cut 2 bases from V and 4 bases from J; bases unmatched to any gene: 15. The CDR3 contains 20 residues.

This clone appeared a few times. The V and J genes are TRBV5-5 and TRBJ2-1; the D gene is possibly TRBD1 (6 bases). Germline V lookup: CDR1 SGHKS, CDR2 YYEKEE (reference sequence). V was pared by 1 base and J by 0 bases, with 8 bases between. The length of the CDR3 is 15 residues. The CDR3 sequence is CASSLSGHSYNEQFF. Here the CDR3 DNA reads TGTGCCAGCAGCTTGTCGGGACACTCCTACAATGAGCAGTTCTTC.

The chain links TRBV6-5 to TRBJ1-5; TRBD1 matches 9 bases. The V and J ends lost 6 bases and 6 bases, in that order; junction bases with no gene match: 6. The germline V gene encodes CDR1 MNHEY and CDR2 SVGAGI. This CDR3 has 14 residues. The chain's CDR3 is CASSGTGGPQPQHF. The DNA for the CDR3 is TGTGCCAGCAGCGGCACAGGGGGCCCTCAGCCCCAGCATTTT.

This clone showed up just once. This chain links TRBV28 with TRBJ2-1; TRBD1 is a possible D gene (6 bases). This CDR3 has 15 amino acids. Germline CDR1 is MDHEN and CDR2 is SYDVKM. V lost 6 bases, J lost 1 base, and 13 bases lay in between. CDR3 DNA sequence: TGTGCCAGCAGCCGGCAGGGGTCTTCCTACAATGAGCAGTTCTTC. Its protein is CASSRQGSSYNEQFF.

This rearrangement joins TRBV7-8 to TRBJ2-2, with D tentatively TRBD2 (5 bases). V gave up 2 bases and J gave up 0 bases, with 13 bases separating them. In germline, CDR1 is SGHVS, CDR2 FQNEAQ. The CDR3 extends over 17 amino acids. This chain's CDR3 is CASSLFGGQANTGELFF. Here the CDR3 DNA reads TGTGCCAGCAGCTTATTCGGCGGGCAAGCGAACACCGGGGAGCTGTTTTTT. Full variable domain (missing parts from reference TRBV7-8 and TRBJ2-2): GAGVSQSPRYKVAKRGQDVALRCDPISGHVSLFWYQQALGQGPEFLTYFQNEAQLDKSGLPSDRFFAERPEGSVSTLKIQRTQQEDSAVYLCASSLFGGQANTGELFFGEGSRLTVL.

The chain joins TRBV24-1 to TRBJ2-1; 9 bases line up with TRBD1. The ends lost 1 base at V and 2 bases at J; junction bases unmatched: 14. CDR3 length: 20 residues. From germline, CDR1 is KGHDR and CDR2 SFDVKD. CDR3 nucleotide sequence: TGTGCCACCAGTGATTTCCATCCCGGGACAGGGCTTAGTACCTACAATGAGCAGTTCTTC. Encoded protein: CATSDFHPGTGLSTYNEQFF.

This clone was detected only once. The chain has TRBV27 and TRBJ1-1; 9 positions match TRBD1. In germline, CDR1 is MNHEY, CDR2 SMNVEV (reference sequence). V was clipped by 5 bases and J by 2 bases; unmatched bases: 6. This CDR3 is built from 15 residues. This chain's CDR3 is CASSVPDRGNTEAFF. As DNA, the CDR3 is TGTGCCAGCAGTGTCCCGGACAGGGGAAACACTGAAGCTTTCTTT.

V gene TRBV2 combines with J gene TRBJ1-2; D ambiguous. Germline V gene lookup returns CDR1 SNHLY and CDR2 FYNNEI. The CDR3 runs 12 residues. V was cut by 6 bases and J by 8 bases, with 13 bases left in between. The CDR3 bases are TGTGCCAGCAGCGACGACCTAGGAGGCTACACCTTC. Its translation: CASSDDLGGYTF.

This sequence joins TRBV18 and TRBJ2-2; 14 bases map to TRBD2. Germline-derived CDR1 and CDR2 are KGHSH and LQKENI. V trimming: 1 base; J trimming: 0 bases; junction bases outside the gene matches: 1. The CDR3 has 18 amino acids. The CDR3 here is CASSPRTSGRSNTGELFF. As DNA, the CDR3 is TGTGCCAGCTCACCACGGACTAGCGGGAGGTCGAACACCGGGGAGCTGTTTTTT.

V and J are TRBV5-1 and TRBJ2-3; tentative D call: TRBD2 (6 bases). Germline V gives CDR1 SGHRS, CDR2 YFSETQ. The CDR3 covers 16 residues. Trimming stripped 0 bases from V and 6 bases from J, with 17 bases between. CDR3: CASSLGRGNPIDTQYF. CDR3 nucleotides: TGCGCCAGCAGCTTGGGCCGGGGGAATCCCATCGATACGCAGTATTTT.

V is TRBV18 and J is TRBJ2-1, with 15 bases aligning to TRBD2. V dropped 0 bases and J dropped 7; count of bases not matched to a gene: 7. The CDR3 runs to 18 residues. Germline CDR1 reads KGHSH; CDR2 reads LQKENI. The CDR3 region is CASSPPGLAGGRGNEQFF. The CDR3 bases are TGTGCCAGCTCACCACCGGGACTAGCGGGAGGCCGGGGGAATGAGCAGTTCTTC.

V is TRBV7-6 and J is TRBJ1-4, with TRBD1 matching 7 bases. The germline V gene encodes CDR1 SGHVS and CDR2 FNYEAQ. This CDR3 has 16 residues. Germline trimming cut 5 bases from V and 0 bases from J; bases unmatched to any gene: 6. The CDR3 bases are TGTGCCAGCAGCAAAGGGACAGCAGCAACTAATGAAAAACTGTTTTTT. Its protein is CASSKGTAATNEKLFF.

The chain carries TRBV7-2 and TRBJ1-5, with TRBD1 identical over 8 bases. The germline CDR1 and CDR2 sequences are SGHTA and FQGNSA. This CDR3 has 15 amino acids. V gave up 4 bases and J gave up 11 bases; unmatched junction bases: 13. As DNA, the CDR3 is TGTGCCAGCAGCTCTTCCGGACAGGGCCCATCGGCCCAGCATTTT. Its protein is CASSSSGQGPSAQHF.

The chain recombines TRBV5-1 with TRBJ1-4; TRBD1 is a possible D gene (6 bases). CDR1 is SGHRS and CDR2 is YFSETQ in the germline V gene. Trimming cost V 0 bases and J 8 bases, with 17 bases left between them. There are 16 residues in the CDR3. CDR3 DNA sequence: TGCGCCAGCAGCTTGGGACCCCGGGGGGCAGGAGAAAAACTGTTTTTT. This codes for CASSLGPRGAGEKLFF. Combining the CDR3 with reference TRBV5-1 and TRBJ1-4 gives the whole variable domain KAGVTQTPRYLIKTRGQQVTLSCSPISGHRSVSWYQQTPGQGLQFLFEYFSETQRNKGNFPGRFSGRQFSNSRSEMNVSTLELGDSALYLCASSLGPRGAGEKLFFGSGTQLSVL.

This clone has more than one count but fewer than ten. V usage is TRBV14 and J usage is TRBJ2-7; 11 bases are a match to TRBD1. Germline V CDR1 and CDR2: SGHDN, FVKESK. This CDR3 is 17 amino acids long. V lost 3 bases, J lost 6 bases, and 13 bases stayed unmatched. The CDR3 protein is CASSHYSGTGGFSEQYF. The CDR3 nucleotides are TGTGCCAGCAGCCACTATTCCGGGACAGGGGGATTCTCCGAGCAGTACTTC. The full variable domain, completed using reference TRBV14 and TRBJ2-7, is EAGVTQFPSHSVIEKGQTVTLRCDPISGHDNLYWYRRVMGKEIKFLLHFVKESKQDESGMPNNRFLAERTGGTYSTLKVQPAELEDSGVYFCASSHYSGTGGFSEQYFGPGTRLTVT.

The chain is built from TRBV7-8 and TRBJ1-5; 7 nucleotides agree with TRBD1. The trim removed 1 base at V and 3 bases at J, leaving 9 bases unmatched. CDR1 is SGHVS and CDR2 is FQNEAQ in the germline V gene. This CDR3 is built from 17 residues. The CDR3 protein is CASSLDVTGHANQPQHF. The CDR3 bases are TGTGCCAGCAGCTTAGATGTGACAGGGCACGCCAATCAGCCCCAGCATTTT. Combining the CDR3 with reference TRBV7-8 and TRBJ1-5 gives the whole variable domain GAGVSQSPRYKVAKRGQDVALRCDPISGHVSLFWYQQALGQGPEFLTYFQNEAQLDKSGLPSDRFFAERPEGSVSTLKIQRTQQEDSAVYLCASSLDVTGHANQPQHFGDGTRLSIL.

The V call is TRBV15, the J call TRBJ2-2; 7 bases agree with TRBD2. J lost 5 bases, V lost 1 base, and 7 bases had no gene match. There are 16 residues in the CDR3. CDR1 and CDR2 (germline): LNHNV, YYDKDF (reference sequence). Here the CDR3 reads CATSRVLAALTGELFF. DNA of the CDR3: TGTGCCACCAGCAGAGTCCTAGCGGCGTTAACCGGGGAGCTGTTTTTT.

The chain has TRBV18 and TRBJ1-1, with unresolved D. The CDR3 consists of 14 residues. The germline CDR1 and CDR2 sequences are KGHSH and LQKENI. Trimming removed 0 bases from V and 11 bases from J, with 16 bases in between. CDR3 sequence: CASSPPAAVSWAFF. In nucleotides, the CDR3 is TGTGCCAGCTCACCACCCGCGGCAGTTAGTTGGGCTTTCTTT.

V usage is TRBV7-2 and J usage is TRBJ1-2; maybe TRBD1 (5 bases). CDR3 length equals 14 residues. Trimming took off 0 bases at V and 8 bases at J, with 13 bases between the two ends. CDR1 and CDR2 (germline): SGHTA, FQGNSA. The CDR3 DNA reads TGTGCCAGCAGCTTAGCCCCGGGGGGGGACGGCTACACCTTC. Amino acid sequence: CASSLAPGGDGYTF.

The CDR3 sequence: CASSEQGGSYNEQFF. The CDR3 nucleotides are TGTGCCAGCAGTGAACAAGGCGGGAGTTACAATGAGCAGTTCTTC. The chain joins TRBV2 to TRBJ2-1, with 7 bases lining up with TRBD2. CDR1 and CDR2 from the germline V gene are SNHLY and FYNNEI. This CDR3 has 15 residues. Trimming took 2 bases from V and 4 from J; bases not matched to a gene: 5.

This clone has a handful of counts. V is TRBV29-1 and J is TRBJ2-1; the D gene is possibly TRBD2 (6 bases). CDR1 and CDR2 (germline): SQVTM, ANQGSEA. CDR3 size: 9 residues. The V and J ends lost 7 bases and 10 bases respectively, with 8 bases between them. CDR3 in amino acids: CSAGGEQFF. DNA for the CDR3: TGCAGCGCTGGGGGGGAGCAGTTCTTC.

This sequence joins TRBV7-8 and TRBJ2-1; D may be TRBD1 (6 bases). CDR3 size: 20 residues. Trimming shortened V by 1 base and J by 8 bases, and 30 bases separated the two germline ends. Per the germline V gene, CDR1 is SGHVS and CDR2 is FQNEAQ. CDR3 DNA sequence: TGTGCCAGCAGCTTAGATCAGGGGCCCACCTTTTTGGTTGTTCGGGATGAGCAGTTCTTC. Protein sequence: CASSLDQGPTFLVVRDEQFF.

This chain links TRBV12-2 with TRBJ2-1; no check of the table's D call, TRBD2, against the DNA was made. TRBV12-2 is tagged as a pseudogene. This CDR3 comprises 18 residues. The CDR3 DNA is TGTGCAAGTCGCTTAGGACCCCTGAAAGGCGGGAGTGGAAATGAGCAGTTCTTC. It codes for CASRLGPLKGGSGNEQFF.

The chain couples TRBV30 to TRBJ2-5, with unresolved D. The V end was cut by 4 bases, the J end by 6 bases, with 15 bases between. The CDR3 length is 13 residues. Germline V gene lookup returns CDR1 GTSNPN and CDR2 SVGIG (reference sequence). The CDR3 DNA is TGTGCCTGGAACTCCGGGTTGGCGAAGACCCAGTACTTC. As protein: CAWNSGLAKTQYF.

The chain recombines TRBV28 with TRBJ2-1; maybe TRBD2 (6 bases). CDR3 length equals 14 residues. Trimming pared 5 bases from V and 0 bases from J, leaving 8 bases between. Germline V gene sequence: CDR1 MDHEN, CDR2 SYDVKM. The CDR3 sequence: CASSRDSSYNEQFF. In nucleotides, the CDR3 is TGTGCCAGCAGTCGGGACTCCTCCTACAATGAGCAGTTCTTC.

This rearrangement joins TRBV18 to TRBJ1-3, with 10 nucleotides matching TRBD1. The CDR3 runs to 16 residues. The germline CDR1 and CDR2 sequences are KGHSH and LQKENI. V was clipped by 3 bases and J by 2 bases; unmatched bases: 4. The CDR3 DNA follows: TGTGCCAGCTCACCCGCAGGACAGGGGGCTGGAAACACCATATATTTT. Translating gives CASSPAGQGAGNTIYF.

The genes are TRBV19 and TRBJ2-1, with 7 nucleotides matching TRBD2. CDR1 and CDR2 (germline): LNHDA, SQIVND (reference sequence). This CDR3 has 15 residues. J lost 4 bases, V lost 5 bases, and 8 bases had no gene match. The CDR3 DNA reads TGTGCCAGTAGTCCGTTGGGGGAGGGTTACAATGAGCAGTTCTTC. Its translation: CASSPLGEGYNEQFF.

The CDR3 protein is CASSPRTSLGNEQFF. In nucleotides, the CDR3 is TGTGCCAGCAGCCCACGGACATCTCTGGGGAATGAGCAGTTCTTC. This chain joins TRBV7-9 and TRBJ2-1; TRBD1 is a possible D gene (5 bases). The CDR3 length is 15 residues. The V gene lost 5 bases and the J gene lost 7 bases, with 18 bases spanning the gap. CDR1 and CDR2 (germline): SEHNR, FQNEAQ (reference sequence).

In regard to this clone: Other DNA sequences in the same sample also yield this CDR3. The gene calls are TRBV5-1 and TRBJ2-3, with TRBD1 matching over 10 bases. This CDR3 has 15 amino acids. CDR1 and CDR2 (germline): SGHRS, YFSETQ. V dropped 0 bases and J dropped 3; count of bases not matched to a gene: 1. This CDR3 is CASSLGDRGTDTQYF. The CDR3 nucleotides are TGCGCCAGCAGCTTGGGGGACAGGGGAACAGATACGCAGTATTTT.